The source of this TCR beta chain is a study of OX40 agonist ivuxolimab in advanced cancers. Concerning the study at large: Ivuxolimab was an agonistic, fully human IgG2 monoclonal antibody directed against OX40 (CD134), a costimulatory receptor. Peripheral TCRbeta sequencing aimed to test whether ivuxolimab altered TCR sequence diversity and caused clonal T-cell expansion. Partial responses were achieved by three dose-escalation patients, of whom one had hepatocellular carcinoma and two had cutaneous melanoma. Intravenous ivuxolimab was administered to patients every 2 weeks at six dose levels: 0.01, 0.1, 0.3, 1.5, 3 and 10 mg/kg. Among the roughly 50 dose-escalation patients, some 20 had hepatocellular carcinoma, 15 melanoma, 9 renal cell carcinoma and 9 head and neck cancer. The dose-escalation cohort was approximately 83% male with a mean age of roughly 60 years, ranging from roughly 20 to 80. The paper reports the monotherapy dose-escalation portion (N ≈ 52 patients) of the phase I ivuxolimab trial. Patients were allowed to have had prior anti-PD-1, anti-PD-L1 or anti-CTLA-4 therapy, and around two fifths of the dose-escalation patients had been treated with checkpoint inhibitors.

General study outcomes and caveats: At doses from 0.1 to 3.0 mg/kg, clonal expansion was seen in both CD4+ and CD8+ blood T cells between baseline and week 6. The antigen specificity of the peripheral T cells that underwent clonal expansion was not determined. Low levels of normalized T-cell clonal expansion were also seen in some nonresponding patients. After ivuxolimab, CD8+ T cells had more expanded clones than CD4+ T cells on average. In partial responders in the 0.1-3.0 mg/kg groups, normalized peripheral clonal expansion was found to be among the lowest, especially among CD8+ T cells.

The trial excluded patients who had a history of autoimmune disease or who were on systemic immunosuppression. Peripheral blood for TCR sequencing was collected from all dose cohorts at baseline, on cycle 4 day 1, and on cycle 7 day 1. The samples were taken from a phase I, first-in-human, multicenter, open-label dose-escalation trial of ivuxolimab. Adults with locally advanced or metastatic melanoma, renal cell carcinoma, hepatocellular carcinoma or head and neck squamous cell carcinoma were enrolled in the trial. Before TCR sequencing, CD4+ T cells and CD8+ T cells were sorted from peripheral blood as separate populations. Regarding this clone: Its target antigen remains unknown. No much larger clonotype is one base removed from it; base qualities were not supplied.

Genomic DNA was extracted from sorted cells for sequencing of the TCRbeta CDR3 region. TCRbeta CDR3 regions were sequenced using the immunoSEQ Assay. This is the immuneACCESS table as TCRdb keeps it, with only in-frame sequences that have V and J called. A part of the clones is gone; compared with another copy, unresolved V genes explain less than half, and the rest is unexplained. The sample table contains approximately 69,000 clones; only one count was recorded for 70% to 90% of them. The top ten constitute over 4.5% of the sample. Spanning cysteine to phenylalanine, the CDR3 consists of 22 amino acids. The only DNA kept is the CDR3, 66 bases in frame from the first base. The germline V gene supplies CDR1 MGHRA and CDR2 YSYEKL. Cut back by 1 base and 0 bases, the V and J ends lie 25 bases apart.

The source is an adult with an advanced solid tumor such as melanoma, head and neck, liver or kidney cancer. The sequences come from CD4+ or CD8+ T cells sorted from blood, collected in a trial of the OX40 agonist ivuxolimab. The sequence is built from TRBV4-1 and TRBJ1-6, with TRBD1 perhaps the D gene, on 5 matching bases. CDR3 reads: CASSQGTPPHRGGDSYNSPLHF. The sequence in DNA is TGCGCCAGCAGCCAAGGTACCCCACCCCATCGGGGGGGGGACTCCTATAATTCACCCCTCCACTTT.